This T cell receptor beta chain was identified in a study of cytomegalovirus exposure and HLA in healthy donors. Study overall: HLA-typed donors were the source of 90 million or so unique TCRs, which an early data release held. The study, taken as a whole, reports: Several of the most significant clusters appeared, in a later analysis, to be linked to common viral pathogens. When a later analysis was performed, an Asian-associated ancestry cluster reportedly had fewer N-insertions than the roughly 630-donor mean. At a 0.05 false discovery rate, a later analysis found some 17,000 TCR beta sequences to be associated with HLA alleles.

Trimming took 8 bases from V and 2 from J, leaving 9 bases between them. Germline V gene sequence: CDR1 SNHLY, CDR2 FYNNEI. The CDR3 has 13 amino acids. Amplification used 60 Vbeta primers and 13 Jbeta primers. Sequencing was performed with immunoSEQ multiplex PCR; in TCRdb, only in-frame clones are kept and a portion is missing. Of around 130,000 clones detected, approximately 68% appear once; the ten largest clones hold about 1.5%. As for this clone: Its antigen is currently unknown.

Sequencing input: PBMCs. This clonotype originated in a man aged 25 to 40 in good health and CMV-seropositive. V is TRBV2 and J is TRBJ2-2; no definite D call. CDR3 amino acids: CASCQLNTGELFF. In DNA, the CDR3 is TGTGCCAGCTGTCAGTTAAACACCGGGGAGCTGTTTTTT.